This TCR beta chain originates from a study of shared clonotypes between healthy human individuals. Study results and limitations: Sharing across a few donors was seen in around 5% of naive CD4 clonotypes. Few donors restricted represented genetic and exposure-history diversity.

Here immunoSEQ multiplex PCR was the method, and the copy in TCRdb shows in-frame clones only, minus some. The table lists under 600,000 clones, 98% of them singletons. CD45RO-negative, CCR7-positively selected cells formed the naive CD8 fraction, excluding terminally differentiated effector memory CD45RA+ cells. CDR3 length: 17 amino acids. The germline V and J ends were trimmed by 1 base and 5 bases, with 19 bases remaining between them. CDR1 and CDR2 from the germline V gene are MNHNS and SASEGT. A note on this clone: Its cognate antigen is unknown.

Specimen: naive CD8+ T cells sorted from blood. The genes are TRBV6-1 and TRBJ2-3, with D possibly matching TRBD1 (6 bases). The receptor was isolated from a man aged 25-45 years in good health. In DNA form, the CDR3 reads TGTGCCAGCAGTGAAGGATGGCAAGGGTTAGGGGGAGATACGCAGTATTTT. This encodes CASSEGWQGLGGDTQYF.